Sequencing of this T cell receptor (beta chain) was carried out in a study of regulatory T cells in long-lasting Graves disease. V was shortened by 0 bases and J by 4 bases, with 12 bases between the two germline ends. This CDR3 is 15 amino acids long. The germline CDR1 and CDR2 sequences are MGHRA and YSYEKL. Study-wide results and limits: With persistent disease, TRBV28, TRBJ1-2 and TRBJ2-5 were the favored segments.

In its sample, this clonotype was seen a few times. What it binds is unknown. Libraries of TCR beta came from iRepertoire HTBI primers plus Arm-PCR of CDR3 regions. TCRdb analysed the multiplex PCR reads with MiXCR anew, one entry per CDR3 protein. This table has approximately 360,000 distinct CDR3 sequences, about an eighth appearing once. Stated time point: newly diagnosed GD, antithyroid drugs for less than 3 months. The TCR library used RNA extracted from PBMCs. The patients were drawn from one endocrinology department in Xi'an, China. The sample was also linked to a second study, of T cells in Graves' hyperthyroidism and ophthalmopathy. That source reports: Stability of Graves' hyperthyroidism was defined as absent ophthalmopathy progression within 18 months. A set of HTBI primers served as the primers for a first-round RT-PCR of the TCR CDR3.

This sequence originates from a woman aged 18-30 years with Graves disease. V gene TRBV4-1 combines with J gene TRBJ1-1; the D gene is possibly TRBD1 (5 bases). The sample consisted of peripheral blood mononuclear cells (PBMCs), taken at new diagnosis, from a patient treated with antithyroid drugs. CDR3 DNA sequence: TGCGCCAGCAGCCAAGAGCGGGGGGGGGGCACTGAAGCTTTCTTT. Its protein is CASSQERGGGTEAFF.